The source of this T cell receptor beta chain is a study of response to subunit inactivated influenza vaccine. Points from the study as a whole: A suggestion made by the authors is that each seasonal influenza vaccination recruits few new T cells.

The CDR3 is made up of 15 amino acids. V trimming: 0 bases; J trimming: 4 bases; junction bases outside the gene matches: 5. Germline assignment: CDR1 SGDLS and CDR2 YYNGEE. For this clonotype: The antigen is undetermined.

TCRdb reprocessed the RT-PCR reads with MiXCR, giving one entry per CDR3 protein. The sample shows hundreds of thousands of distinct CDR3 sequences, 15% to 18% of them seen only once. The receptor's source is a man aged 45-65 years who received an inactivated influenza vaccine. Specimen: PBMCs from blood, collected roughly 12 days after vaccination. The chain joins TRBV9 to TRBJ1-2, with 8 positions matching TRBD1. The DNA of the CDR3 is TGTGCCAGCAGCGTAGATGCAGGGGGCTCCTATGGCTACACCTTC. As protein: CASSVDAGGSYGYTF.